Below are 28 T cell receptor beta chains sequenced from a single sample in a study of CD8+CD57+ T cells in acquired aplastic anemia. Selection for sequencing was limited to patients who had shown CD8+CD57+ cell expansion by flow cytometry. TCR beta VDJ and CDR3 profiling used genomic DNA as template. TCRdb re-derived calls from the reads in MiXCR, one entry per CDR3 protein. The sample records 200,000 or so distinct CDR3 sequences, less than 75% being singletons. Sequencing input: sorted CD4+, CD8+, or CD8+CD57+ T cells (not recorded which) from PBMCs. The receptors derive from a human donor with aplastic anemia.

Regarding this clonotype: An end of the junction differs from the germline gene, which may be a read error. This rearrangement joins TRBV2 to TRBJ2-3; D uncertain. The CDR3 covers 10 residues. Germline CDR1 and CDR2: SNHLY and FYNNEI. The CDR3 reads CASTQDTQCF. The CDR3 coding sequence is TGTGCCAGCACCCAAGATACGCAGTGTTTT.

Note on this clonotype: At one end the junction does not follow the germline gene, possibly because of a read error. This sequence joins TRBV29-1 and TRBJ2-3; 11 nucleotides align to TRBD2. CDR1 and CDR2 (germline): SQVTM, ANQGSEA. This CDR3 is 17 amino acids long. CDR3 in amino acids: CSVDKEGSGGGTGTQYF. As DNA, the CDR3 is TGCAGCGTTGATAAGGAAGGTAGCGGGGGGGGAACAGGTACGCAGTATTTT.

This chain joins TRBV7-9 and TRBJ2-5, with 8 bases that match TRBD1. V shed 5 bases, J shed 4 bases, and the junction held 6 bases outside the gene matches. CDR1 and CDR2 (germline): SEHNR, FQNEAQ (reference sequence). This CDR3 is 14 amino acids long. The CDR3 loop reads CASSKTGEAETQYF. CDR3 coding DNA: TGTGCCAGCAGCAAGACAGGGGAGGCAGAGACCCAGTACTTC.

The V and J genes are TRBV7-3 and TRBJ2-2; 8 nucleotides match TRBD2. The CDR3 runs to 16 residues. With 2 bases clipped from V and 4 bases from J, the junction kept 6 bases outside the gene matches. Germline V gene lookup returns CDR1 SGHTA and CDR2 FQGTGA. The CDR3 DNA is TGTGCCAGCAGCTTACTCGGGAGGGCCAGCACCGGGGAGCTGTTTTTT. It is translated as CASSLLGRASTGELFF.

CDR3 bases: TGTGCCAGCAGCCCCCGGCCAGGGGGCAATGAGCAGTTCTTC. Amino acid sequence: CASSPRPGGNEQFF. This chain links TRBV7-9 with TRBJ2-1, with 7 positions matching TRBD1. Germline CDR1 and CDR2: SEHNR and FQNEAQ (reference sequence). The CDR3 runs to 14 residues. The junction had 7 bases not matched to a gene; V was cut back by 5 bases and J by 6 bases.

The V and J genes are TRBV19 and TRBJ1-5, with D possibly matching TRBD1 (6 bases). V lost 1 base and J 4 bases, leaving 17 bases between the germline ends. The CDR3 has 17 amino acids. Germline V CDR1 and CDR2: LNHDA, SQIVND (reference sequence). The CDR3 DNA reads as TGTGCCAGTAGTATAGGTACCGCGGGACAAGGAAATCAGCCCCAGCATTTT. Its translation is CASSIGTAGQGNQPQHF.

The chain links TRBV20-1 to TRBJ2-3; 7 bases are shared with TRBD1. The CDR3 totals 13 residues. Germline V gene sequence: CDR1 DFQATT, CDR2 SNEGSKA (reference sequence). V lost 4 bases, J lost 1 base, and 2 bases stayed unmatched. CDR3 region: CSATTGGTDTQYF. The CDR3 nucleotides are TGCAGTGCTACAACAGGGGGCACAGATACGCAGTATTTT.

The chain carries TRBV20-1 and TRBJ2-5; 8 nucleotides match TRBD1. The CDR3 length is 11 residues. The junction had 2 bases not matched to a gene; V was cut back by 7 bases and J by 4 bases. CDR1 is DFQATT, CDR2 SNEGSKA, per germline (reference sequence). The DNA of the CDR3 is TGCAGTGTGGACAGGGTAGAGACCCAGTACTTC. It is translated as CSVDRVETQYF.

This chain joins TRBV20-1 and TRBJ1-6; 7 bases are a match to TRBD1. CDR1 is DFQATT and CDR2 is SNEGSKA in the germline V gene (reference sequence). The V segment lost 3 bases and the J segment 8 bases; nucleotides outside the gene matches: 4. The CDR3 sequence is 13 residues long. The CDR3 DNA reads as TGCAGTGCTAGTTACAGGGGTGATTCACCCCTCCACTTT. Translation: CSASYRGDSPLHF.

The rearrangement links TRBV25-1 to TRBJ2-4; 7 bases are shared with TRBD2. With 3 bases clipped from V and 5 bases from J, the junction kept 4 bases outside the gene matches. Germline V gene data show CDR1 as MGHDK and CDR2 as SYGVNS. The CDR3 extends over 14 amino acids. This chain's CDR3 is CASSDRLAENIQYF. The DNA of the CDR3 is TGTGCCAGCAGTGATCGTCTAGCGGAAAACATTCAGTACTTC.

By proportion, this clonotype is medium-sized. The genes are TRBV20-1 and TRBJ2-7; 11 bases map to TRBD1. Germline CDR1 is DFQATT and CDR2 is SNEGSKA (reference sequence). The CDR3 loop spans 14 amino acids. V lost 2 bases, J lost 3 bases, and 3 bases stayed unmatched. The CDR3, as DNA: TGCAGTGCTAGATCGGGACAGGGGGTCTACGAGCAGTACTTC. It translates to CSARSGQGVYEQYF.

The V and J genes are TRBV6-4 and TRBJ2-7, with 9 bases identical to TRBD1. Per the germline V gene, CDR1 is MRHNA and CDR2 is SNTAGT. The CDR3 runs to 16 residues. Unmatched junction bases numbered 11, after V lost 5 bases and J lost 3 bases. The CDR3 bases are TGTGCCAGCAGTCGGCTTCCGGGACAGGGTCTCTACGAGCAGTACTTC. This gives the protein CASSRLPGQGLYEQYF.

This clonotype was found a few times. The rearrangement links TRBV20-1 to TRBJ2-6; D remains ambiguous. V lost 4 bases to trimming and J lost 2 bases, with 3 bases between them. The CDR3 extends over 12 amino acids. Germline values: CDR1 DFQATT, CDR2 SNEGSKA (reference sequence). The CDR3 spells CSAIAGANVLTF. For the CDR3, the DNA is TGCAGTGCTATAGCTGGGGCCAACGTCCTGACTTTC.

The chain carries TRBV2 and TRBJ1-1; D is uncertain. Germline-derived CDR1 and CDR2 are SNHLY and FYNNEI. The CDR3 has 14 amino acids. The ends were cut back, 4 bases at V and 0 bases at J, with 9 bases in the middle. The CDR3 nucleotides read TGTGCCAGCAGTGCTGACAACCTGAACACTGAAGCTTTCTTT. It codes for CASSADNLNTEAFF.

V and J are TRBV6-1 and TRBJ1-1; D is unresolved. Germline V gene sequence: CDR1 MNHNS, CDR2 SASEGT. The V end lost 6 bases, the J end lost 11 bases, and 10 bases lay between the germline ends. The CDR3 extends over 10 amino acids. The CDR3 coding sequence is TGTGCCAGCAGGGACGTCGATGCTTTCTTT. Translated: CASRDVDAFF.

V gene TRBV7-9 combines with J gene TRBJ2-2, with 11 nucleotides matching TRBD2. This CDR3 has 18 amino acids. CDR1 is SEHNR, CDR2 FQNEAQ, per germline (reference sequence). V shed 1 base, J shed 4 bases, and the junction held 8 bases outside the gene matches. CDR3 residues: CASSLGLAGGHSTGELFF. CDR3 DNA: TGTGCCAGCAGCTTAGGGCTAGCGGGAGGACATAGCACCGGGGAGCTGTTTTTT.

The chain couples TRBV5-8 to TRBJ1-4, with 9 bases lining up with TRBD1. Per germline, CDR1 SGHTS and CDR2 YDEGEE. The CDR3 contains 14 residues. V gave up 2 bases and J gave up 5 bases; unmatched junction bases: 1. CDR3 sequence (DNA): TGTGCCAGCAGCTTTGGGACAGGGAATGAAAAACTGTTTTTT. The encoded protein is CASSFGTGNEKLFF.

The gene calls are TRBV20-1 and TRBJ2-7; 11 bases match TRBD1. This CDR3 spans 13 amino acids. With V trimmed by 7 bases and J by 4 bases, 6 bases remained unmatched. Germline lookup yields CDR1 DFQATT and CDR2 SNEGSKA (reference sequence). CDR3 residues: CSVPGTGGYEQYF. In DNA form, the CDR3 reads TGCAGTGTTCCCGGGACAGGGGGGTACGAGCAGTACTTC.

On this clonotype itself: The missing conserved phenylalanine or tryptophan at the end of this CDR3 makes a read error likely. The V and J genes are TRBV20-1 and TRBJ1-2, with 7 positions matching TRBD1. Losses at the gene ends were 0 bases for V and 0 bases for J; bases not matched to a gene: 4. The CDR3 length is 15 residues. Germline assignment: CDR1 DFQATT and CDR2 SNEGSKA (reference sequence). CDR3 DNA sequence: TGCAGTGCTAGAGAGAGGGGGACAGCTAACTATGGCTACACCCTC. It codes for CSARERGTANYGYTL.

The V call is TRBV20-1, the J call TRBJ2-7, with 7 positions matching TRBD1. Losses at the gene ends were 5 bases for V and 2 bases for J; bases not matched to a gene: 6. The CDR3 spans 13 residues. Germline V gene data show CDR1 as DFQATT and CDR2 as SNEGSKA (reference sequence). CDR3 DNA sequence: TGCAGTGCTCATACCGGGACAGCCTACGAGCAGTACTTC. Its protein product is CSAHTGTAYEQYF.

This clonotype was picked up a small number of times. The chain joins TRBV6-5 to TRBJ2-1; 11 bases map to TRBD2. Germline assignment: CDR1 MNHEY and CDR2 SVGAGI. The trim removed 4 bases at V and 7 bases at J, leaving 6 bases unmatched. The CDR3 has 15 amino acids. The CDR3 DNA sequence: TGTGCCAGCAGTTTACTAGCGGGGGTGGGGAATGAGCAGTTCTTC. Its protein product is CASSLLAGVGNEQFF.

This sequence joins TRBV29-1 and TRBJ2-1, with a possible D match to TRBD1 (5 bases). Germline values: CDR1 SQVTM, CDR2 ANQGSEA. The CDR3 length is 13 residues. Trimming removed 6 bases at V and 0 bases at J, with 9 bases between. The CDR3 nucleotides are TGCAGCGTCGCAGGGCGCTCCTACAATGAGCAGTTCTTC. Translating gives CSVAGRSYNEQFF.

This clonotype was detected only once. The gene calls are TRBV5-5 and TRBJ2-7; D is possibly TRBD1 or TRBD2 (5 bases each). Between the trimmed V and J ends, which lost 4 bases and 3 bases, there was a span of 17 bases. The CDR3 runs 15 residues. The germline gives CDR1 SGHKS, CDR2 YYEKEE (reference sequence). The CDR3 bases are TGTGCCAGCAGCCGGGCCCAAGGGACGCTCTACGAGCAGTACTTC. Its translation: CASSRAQGTLYEQYF. Full variable domain (outside the CDR3, taken from reference TRBV5-5 and TRBJ2-7): DAGVTQSPTHLIKTRGQQVTLRCSPISGHKSVSWYQQVLGQGPQFIFQYYEKEERGRGNFPDRFSARQFPNYSSELNVNALLLGDSALYLCASSRAQGTLYEQYFGPGTRLTVT.

This sequence joins TRBV20-1 and TRBJ2-3; 12 bases line up with TRBD2. This CDR3 comprises 17 residues. The germline V gene has CDR1 DFQATT and CDR2 SNEGSKA (reference sequence). V lost 6 bases, J lost 0 bases, and 10 bases stayed unmatched. The CDR3 DNA sequence: TGCAGTGCCCTAGCGGGAGGGAGTTTCGGTAGCACAGATACGCAGTATTTT. Protein product: CSALAGGSFGSTDTQYF.

This sequence joins TRBV9 and TRBJ2-5, with 13 bases identical to TRBD2. The CDR3 spans 15 residues. Germline V gives CDR1 SGDLS, CDR2 YYNGEE. Trimming at V came to 2 bases and at J to 3 bases, leaving 1 base not matched to a gene. DNA of the CDR3: TGTGCCAGCAGCGTTGGGACTAGCGGGAAAGAGACCCAGTACTTC. Amino acids: CASSVGTSGKETQYF.

This clonotype was seen many times. The chain recombines TRBV30 with TRBJ1-2; the D is unclear. V lost 2 bases and J lost 3, with 10 bases in between. Germline assignment: CDR1 GTSNPN and CDR2 SVGIG (reference sequence). The CDR3 contains 13 residues. Here the CDR3 reads CAWSPNDHYGYTF. Here the CDR3 DNA reads TGTGCCTGGAGTCCAAACGACCACTATGGCTACACCTTC.

The chain couples TRBV7-9 to TRBJ2-3, with 7 bases identical to TRBD2. CDR3 size: 11 residues. Germline V gene lookup returns CDR1 SEHNR and CDR2 FQNEAQ (reference sequence). Losses at the gene ends were 7 bases for V and 11 bases for J; bases not matched to a gene: 6. CDR3 residues: CASNLGGEQYF. CDR3 bases: TGTGCCAGCAACTTGGGAGGGGAGCAGTATTTT.

The J gene is TRBJ2-1, the V gene TRBV25-1; 9 bases line up with TRBD1. With V trimmed by 6 bases and J by 4 bases, 1 base remained unmatched. Germline V gene lookup returns CDR1 MGHDK and CDR2 SYGVNS. There are 13 residues in the CDR3. CDR3 region: CASRDRGYNEQFF. The CDR3 DNA reads TGTGCCAGCAGGGACAGGGGATACAATGAGCAGTTCTTC.